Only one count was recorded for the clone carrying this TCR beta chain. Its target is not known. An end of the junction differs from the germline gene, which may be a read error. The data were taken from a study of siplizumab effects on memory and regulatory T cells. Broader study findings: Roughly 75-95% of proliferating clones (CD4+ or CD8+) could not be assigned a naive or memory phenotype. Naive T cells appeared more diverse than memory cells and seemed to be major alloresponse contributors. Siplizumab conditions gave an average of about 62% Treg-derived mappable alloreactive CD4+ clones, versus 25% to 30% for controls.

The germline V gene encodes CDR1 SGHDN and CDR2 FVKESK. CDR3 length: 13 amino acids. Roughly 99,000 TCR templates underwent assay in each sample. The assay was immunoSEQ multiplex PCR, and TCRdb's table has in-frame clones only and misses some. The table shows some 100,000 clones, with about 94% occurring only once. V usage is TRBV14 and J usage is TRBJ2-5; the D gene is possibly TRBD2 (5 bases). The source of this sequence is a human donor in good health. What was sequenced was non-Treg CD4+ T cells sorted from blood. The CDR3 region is CASSPRPDSFSNF. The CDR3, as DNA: TGTGCCAGCAGCCCTCGACCGGACTCCTTCTCAAACTTC. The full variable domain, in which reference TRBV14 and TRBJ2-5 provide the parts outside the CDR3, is EAGVTQFPSHSVIEKGQTVTLRCDPISGHDNLYWYRRVMGKEIKFLLHFVKESKQDESGMPNNRFLAERTGGTYSTLKVQPAELEDSGVYFCASSPRPDSFSNFGPGTRLLVL.